The source of this T cell receptor beta chain is a study of blood T cells in healthy people across ages. Study observations and caveats: A greater number of naive CD4+ cells and higher diversity distinguished long-lived donors from aged donors. Per million T cells, TCR beta diversity dropped roughly linearly as age increased.

The CDR3 runs to 15 residues. The V and J ends lost 3 bases and 2 bases respectively, with 14 bases between them. CDR1 and CDR2 from the germline V gene are LGHDT and YNNKEL (reference sequence). A second PCR, run for roughly 7 to 11 cycles, used a sample-barcoded 5' primer plus a J-beta primer mix. MiXCR, run by TCRdb on the 5' RACE reads, gives a single entry per CDR3 protein. The profile covers over a million distinct CDR3 sequences, with more than 35% appearing a single time and over 15% taken by the ten largest. Comment on this clonotype: Its specificity is unknown.

Sequencing was done on a sample of blood. This receptor was identified in a woman aged 55-69 years in good health. V and J are TRBV3-1 and TRBJ2-7, with D possibly called TRBD1 or TRBD2 (5 bases each). The CDR3 nucleotides read TGTGCCAGCAGCCAGGGCCCGGGACCAACCTACGAGCAGTACTTC. Translating gives CASSQGPGPTYEQYF.